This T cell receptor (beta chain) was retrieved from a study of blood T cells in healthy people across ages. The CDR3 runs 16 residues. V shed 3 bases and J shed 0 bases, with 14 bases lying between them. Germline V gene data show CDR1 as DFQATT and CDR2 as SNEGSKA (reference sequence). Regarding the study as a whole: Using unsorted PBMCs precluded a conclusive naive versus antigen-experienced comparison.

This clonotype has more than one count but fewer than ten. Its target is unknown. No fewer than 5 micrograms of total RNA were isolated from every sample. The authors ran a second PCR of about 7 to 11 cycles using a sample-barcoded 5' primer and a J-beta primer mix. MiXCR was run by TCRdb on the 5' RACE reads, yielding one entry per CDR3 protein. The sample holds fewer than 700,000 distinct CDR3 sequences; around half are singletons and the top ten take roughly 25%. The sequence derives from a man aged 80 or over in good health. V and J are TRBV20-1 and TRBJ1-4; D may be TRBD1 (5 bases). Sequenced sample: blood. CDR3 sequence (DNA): TGCAGTGCTAGGGAGGGGAGGGGTGCAACTAATGAAAAACTGTTTTTT. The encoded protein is CSAREGRGATNEKLFF.